The 14 T cell receptor beta chains in this list originate from one sample, sequenced in a study of T cell changes during pregnancy in multiple sclerosis. The repertoire was sequenced with immunoSEQ multiplex PCR; TCRdb's copy has only in-frame clones and lacks some. The sample consists of tens of thousands of clones, approximately 91% of them appearing once. This sample comprised peripheral blood, obtained in the third trimester of pregnancy. The receptors come from a female donor with multiple sclerosis, enrolled in a pregnancy study.

The chain employs TRBV14 and TRBJ2-7, with D perhaps matching TRBD1 (6 bases). The CDR3 has 15 residues. V lost 5 bases and J lost 5, with 19 bases in between. CDR1 is SGHDN, CDR2 FVKESK, per germline. The DNA for the CDR3 is TGTGCCAGCAGCTTAAGGGAAGGCAGGGACAACGAGCAGTACTTC. This encodes CASSLREGRDNEQYF.

This clone was seen a single time. The chain is built from TRBV5-6 and TRBJ1-2; D gene unclear. The CDR3 is 13 amino acids. V shed 4 bases and J shed 12 bases, with 19 bases lying between them. CDR1 and CDR2 (germline): SGHDT, YYEEEE. The DNA of the CDR3 is TGTGCCAGCAGCAAGCTCCGGACGGCCGGGAACACCTTC. Protein product: CASSKLRTAGNTF.

The count of this clone is one. For the CDR3, the DNA is TGTGCCAGCAGTTTTGATCTCGGGGGTGAGCAGTTCTTC. Translating it yields CASSFDLGGEQFF. The chain carries TRBV7-8 and TRBJ2-1; a possible D gene is TRBD2 (6 bases). Germline CDR1 reads SGHVS; CDR2 reads FQNEAQ. CDR3 length equals 13 residues. Trimming shortened V by 6 bases and J by 9 bases, and 15 bases separated the two germline ends.

This rearrangement joins TRBV7-2 to TRBJ2-7; TRBD1 is a possible D gene (5 bases). The CDR3 has 14 amino acids. Germline loops: CDR1 SGHTA, CDR2 FQGNSA. Trimming left V 3 bases short and J 2 bases short, with 11 bases between. In DNA form, the CDR3 reads TGTGCCAGCAGCTTGGGGCAGTCAGCCTACGAGCAGTACTTC. Its translation is CASSLGQSAYEQYF.

The chain is built from TRBV10-3 and TRBJ1-1, with D perhaps matching TRBD1 (6 bases). Germline V CDR1 and CDR2: ENHRY, SYGVKD. This CDR3 contains 14 residues. V lost 0 bases to trimming and J lost 5 bases, with 10 bases between them. CDR3 nucleotide sequence: TGTGCCATCAGTGAGTCAGGCAGGGGTACTGAAGCTTTCTTT. It encodes CAISESGRGTEAFF.

The rearrangement joins TRBV15 to TRBJ1-2, with D tentatively TRBD1 (6 bases). Germline V lookup: CDR1 LNHNV, CDR2 YYDKDF (reference sequence). Trimming removed 7 bases at V and 8 bases at J, with 23 bases between. This CDR3 has 15 amino acids. Here the CDR3 reads CATNNGSRGFKGYTF. In DNA form, the CDR3 reads TGTGCCACCAATAATGGATCAAGGGGGTTTAAAGGCTACACCTTC.

The CDR3 region is CASSLIGGQGLRNYGYTF. CDR3 sequence (DNA): TGTGCCAGCAGCTTGATAGGGGGACAGGGCCTTCGAAACTATGGCTACACCTTC. The genes are TRBV5-4 and TRBJ1-2; 9 positions match TRBD1. J lost 2 bases, V lost 1 base, and 12 bases had no gene match. This CDR3 comprises 18 residues. Looked up from germline, CDR1 is SGHNT and CDR2 is YYREEE (reference sequence). Filled out from reference TRBV5-4 and TRBJ1-2, the complete variable domain reads ETGVTQSPTHLIKTRGQQVTLRCSSQSGHNTVSWYQQALGQGPQFIFQYYREEENGRGNFPPRFSGLQFPNYSSELNVNALELDDSALYLCASSLIGGQGLRNYGYTFGSGTRLTVV.

The rearrangement joins TRBV30 to TRBJ1-4, with D possibly matching TRBD1 (6 bases). V lost 5 bases and J 7 bases, leaving 17 bases between the germline ends. The CDR3 runs to 14 residues. Germline V gene sequence: CDR1 GTSNPN, CDR2 SVGIG (reference sequence). CDR3 nucleotide sequence: TGTGCCTGGGGTCCCGGGACAAGTGGTGAAAAACTGTTTTTT. Translated, it gives CAWGPGTSGEKLFF.

V is TRBV6-4 and J is TRBJ2-1, with D possibly being TRBD1 (6 bases). Germline CDR1 reads MRHNA; CDR2 reads SNTAGT. The CDR3 length is 13 residues. Trimming shortened V by 6 bases and J by 9 bases, and 15 bases separated the two germline ends. The CDR3 region is CASRRFQGTEQFF. CDR3 DNA sequence: TGTGCCAGCAGACGGTTCCAGGGGACTGAGCAGTTCTTC.

The chain employs TRBV7-2 and TRBJ2-3, with a tentative D call TRBD1 (6 bases). CDR1 SGHTA and CDR2 FQGNSA come from the germline V gene. This CDR3 spans 14 amino acids. The germline V and J ends were trimmed by 4 bases and 2 bases, with 10 bases remaining between them. The chain's CDR3 is CASSSTGYTDTQYF. The CDR3 DNA reads as TGTGCCAGCAGCTCGACAGGTTACACAGATACGCAGTATTTT.

The chain employs TRBV4-1 and TRBJ2-7; D possibly corresponds to TRBD2 (6 bases). The CDR3 totals 16 residues. V was shortened by 0 bases and J by 5 bases, with 17 bases between the two germline ends. Germline V lookup: CDR1 MGHRA, CDR2 YSYEKL. This chain's CDR3 is CASSQEVGWRAHEQYF. The CDR3 region has the DNA TGCGCCAGCAGCCAAGAGGTGGGCTGGAGGGCTCACGAGCAGTACTTC.

The chain carries TRBV29-1 and TRBJ2-7; D might be TRBD2 (6 bases). Germline CDR1 SQVTM, CDR2 ANQGSEA. Trimming shortened V by 3 bases and J by 5 bases, and 14 bases separated the two germline ends. The CDR3 is made up of 13 amino acids. Here the CDR3 reads CSVELYGGDEQYF. In DNA form, the CDR3 reads TGCAGCGTTGAGTTATATGGAGGGGACGAGCAGTACTTC.

The rearrangement uses TRBV15 and TRBJ2-7; TRBD1 matches at 8 bases. The CDR3 is 14 residues long. J was trimmed by 2 bases and V by 5 bases; bases with no gene match: 5. The germline V gene encodes CDR1 LNHNV and CDR2 YYDKDF (reference sequence). CDR3 loop: CATSWDRTTYEQYF. The CDR3 DNA reads TGTGCCACCAGCTGGGACAGGACTACCTACGAGCAGTACTTC. Full variable domain (remainder filled in from reference TRBV15 and TRBJ2-7): DAMVIQNPRYQVTQFGKPVTLSCSQTLNHNVMYWYQQKSSQAPKLLFHYYDKDFNNEADTPDNFQSRRPNTSFCFLDIRSPGLGDTAMYLCATSWDRTTYEQYFGPGTRLTVT.

The rearrangement joins TRBV9 to TRBJ1-1, with TRBD1 as a possible D gene (5 bases). The germline CDR1 and CDR2 sequences are SGDLS and YYNGEE. V lost 3 bases and J lost 2, with 8 bases in between. This CDR3 is 13 amino acids long. The DNA of the CDR3 is TGTGCCAGCAGCGCGGGGGGTAACACTGAAGCTTTCTTT. Residues: CASSAGGNTEAFF.